Detailed here is one TCR beta chain. Many counts were recorded for this clonotype. Its antigen remains undetermined. No much larger clone is present one base from it, and per-base qualities are unavailable. This was a case-control study nested in a cohort of healthcare workers in London, UK, who had nasopharyngeal swab PCR tests and blood samples taken every week. Healthcare workers were recruited during the week of the UK lockdown, between 23 and 31 March 2020, and followed weekly for up to about 15 weeks. This sample was taken from a study of early T cells in non-severe SARS-CoV-2 infection (dated by TCRdb to the early 2020s). Background for the entire study: Because TCR sequencing was done on bulk RNA from unsorted whole blood, the alpha and beta chains could not be paired. Findings and caveats that apply to the study as a whole: Matching against VDJdb was skewed toward anti-spike CD8 responses, likely underestimated virus-specific expansions, and missed private and CD4 specificities.

Libraries came from 5' RACE. Instrument on record: NextSeq 500. Unique molecular identifiers were attached to individual cDNA molecules in the TCR library protocol so that sequencing error and PCR bias could be corrected. Both TCR alpha and beta chains were sequenced, and tight co-correlation was observed between alpha and beta sequence abundances in each sample. Processing in the source paper ran as follows. Decombinator V4 was used to annotate the V gene, J gene and CDR3 of the TCR sequences. Expanded TCRs were defined as changing significantly between any two time points under a Poisson model with p below 0.0001. TCR abundances were normalised to the total number of TCRs sequenced in each sample and reported as counts per million. VDJdb, accessed 1 November 2021, was searched for CMV, EBV and SARS-CoV-2 annotated TCRs, excluding TCRs annotated for multiple antigens. Clones were called with MiXCR by TCRdb after fastp trimmed the public reads at Q25, and only in-frame beta chains were retained. CDR3 protein duplicates are merged, each entry listing the most common genes and DNA. The V and J calls were determined by TCRdb, not by the authors. The sample table holds 45,000 to 70,000 distinct CDR3 sequences, of which approximately 10% were seen once. The top ten hold more than 8.5% of the sample.

The source of this sequence is an adult who was a healthcare worker with PCR-confirmed SARS-CoV-2 infection or an uninfected control (not recorded which). Sequences were obtained from whole blood.

The DNA is TGTGCCACAAAAACTGACAGGGAGACAGATACGCAGTATTTT. Its translation is CATKTDRETDTQYF. Recombination linked TRBV15 to TRBJ2-3; 7 bases in between match TRBD1. Via the germline V gene (reference sequence), CDR1 is LNHNV and CDR2 YYDKDF. Ends trimmed: V by 9 bases, J by 3 bases; bases unmatched to a gene: 9. The CDR3 goes from the cysteine to the phenylalanine over 14 residues. The entry retains the CDR3 DNA only, 42 bases that are in frame from base 1.